The rows below give T cell receptor beta chains drawn from one sample of a study of shared clonotypes between healthy human individuals. Using immunoSEQ multiplex PCR, the repertoire was profiled, and TCRdb retains in-frame clones only, with some absent. The sample consists of some 1.1 million clones, about 72% of them appearing once. Sequencing was carried out using memory CD4+ T cells from PBMCs. These receptors all come from a man aged 18 to 30 in good health. Some clones in this sample may be carry-over from other donors' samples. The CDR3 runs from the conserved cysteine through the conserved F or W. Each record gives: clone size, V gene, D gene, J gene, CDR3 DNA, CDR3 protein. A D gene is named only where the DNA matches it firmly. Clone size is stated in some rows and not others, as once, few, many or a class when expanded.

>.|TRBV2|.|TRBJ2-1
TGTGCCAGCCGGAGGGAATCAGGGAATGAGCAGTTCTTC
CASRRESGNEQFF
>.|TRBV28|.|TRBJ2-5
TGTGCCAGCAGTTTAAGTAACCGGAAAGAGACCCAGTACTTC
CASSLSNRKETQYF
>few|TRBV28|TRBD1|TRBJ2-1
TGTGCCAGCAGCACCGCCGGGACAGGGTACAATGAGCAGTTCTTC
CASSTAGTGYNEQFF
>.|TRBV7-2|.|TRBJ2-7
TGTGCCAGCAGCTCCCTAAAAGACGAGCAGTACTTC
CASSSLKDEQYF
>.|TRBV4-3|.|TRBJ2-1
TGCGCCAGCAGCCAGGGAGACGGGAGTAGGTCCTACAATGAGCAGTTCTTC
CASSQGDGSRSYNEQFF
>.|TRBV15|TRBD1|TRBJ1-5
TGTGCCACCAGCACTTTAGGGGCAGGGGGTTTTCAGCCCCAGCATTTT
CATSTLGAGGFQPQHF
>once|TRBV7-2|TRBD1|TRBJ2-2
TGTGCCAGCAGCCGAGACAGGGGGCGGTTCGGGGAGCTGTTTTTT
CASSRDRGRFGELFF
>once|TRBV5-1|.|TRBJ2-3
TGCGCCAGCAGCTTGGGCCTTTCATTCACAGATACGCAGTATTTT
CASSLGLSFTDTQYF
>.|TRBV19|.|TRBJ1-5
TGTGCCAGTAGTCCGGGAGGCAATCAGCCCCAGCATTTT
CASSPGGNQPQHF
>.|TRBV25-1|.|TRBJ1-2
TGTGCCAGCAGTGAGGGGCCCTGGGGCTACACCTTC
CASSEGPWGYTF
>.|TRBV29-1|.|TRBJ1-1
TGCAGCGTTGGACTGGAGCCTAGGGGCACTGAAGCTTTCTTT
CSVGLEPRGTEAFF
>.|TRBV27|.|TRBJ2-7
TGTGCCAGCAGTTGGTTCGGGGGCTGGGAGAGCGAGCAGTACTTC
CASSWFGGWESEQYF
>.|TRBV14|.|TRBJ2-4
TGTGCCAGCAGCCAGGCCGGGGCAGCCAACATTCAGTACTTC
CASSQAGAANIQYF
>.|TRBV28|.|TRBJ2-5
TGTGCCAGTGGGCCTACCCAGTACTTC
CASGPTQYF
>.|TRBV18|.|TRBJ2-7
TGTGCCAGCTCACCGACTGGGAACAGCTACGAGCAGTACTTC
CASSPTGNSYEQYF
>few|TRBV28|.|TRBJ2-3
TGTGCCAGCAGTGCAACCCGCGGAAGCACAGATACGCAGTATTTT
CASSATRGSTDTQYF
>.|TRBV7-2|TRBD2|TRBJ2-7
TGTGCCAGCAGCTTTACTAGCGGGAGTAGCGAGCAGTACTTC
CASSFTSGSSEQYF
>.|TRBV28|TRBD2|TRBJ2-1
TGTGCCAGCAGCAAGTCTAGCGGGAGGGCCCTCCGGTATAACGTCTTC
CASSKSSGRALRYNVF
>.|TRBV7-2|TRBD1|TRBJ2-5
TGTGCCAGCAGCTTAACAGGGGGCGCAGGAGAGACCCAGTACTTC
CASSLTGGAGETQYF
>.|TRBV7-9|TRBD1|TRBJ2-7
TGTGCCAGCAGCTTAGTGACAGGGGGCACCTACGAGCAGTACTTC
CASSLVTGGTYEQYF
>.|TRBV7-2|TRBD2|TRBJ2-2
TGTGCCAGCAGCTTAGCGGTGCTAGCGGGAGCCGCCGGGGAGCTGTTTTTT
CASSLAVLAGAAGELFF
>once|TRBV5-1|.|TRBJ1-2
TGCGCCAGCAGCTCGCGGACGGAAAAGGATGGCTACACCTTC
CASSSRTEKDGYTF
>.|TRBV19|TRBD1|TRBJ2-7
TGTGCCAGTAGTATGAGACAGGGGGCCTTTTTCTCCTACGAGCAGTACTTC
CASSMRQGAFFSYEQYF
>few|TRBV5-1|.|TRBJ2-7
TGCGCCAGCAGCAGTTCCCAGGGGACGGATTCCTACGAGCAGTACTTC
CASSSSQGTDSYEQYF
>.|TRBV9|.|TRBJ1-5
TGTGCCAGCAGCCCCCTGGCGGATAGCAATCAGCCCCAGCATTTT
CASSPLADSNQPQHF
>.|TRBV28|TRBD1|TRBJ1-5
TGTGCCAGCATCATCACAGGGGGCAGCTTTCAGCCCCAGCATTTT
CASIITGGSFQPQHF
>.|TRBV7-2|.|TRBJ2-7
TGTGCCAGCAGCTTAGGGGCAGGGTACGAGCAGTACTTC
CASSLGAGYEQYF
>.|TRBV2|.|TRBJ2-3
TGTGCCAGCAGTGAATTAACAGCCCTCGATACGCAGTATTTT
CASSELTALDTQYF
>once|TRBV5-5|.|TRBJ1-5
TGTGCCAGCAGCTTGGTGGGGGGGGATCAGCCCCAGCATTTT
CASSLVGGDQPQHF
>.|TRBV6-5|.|TRBJ2-2
TGTGCCAGCAGTTACGTCTACAGGGCCGGGGAGCTGTTTTTT
CASSYVYRAGELFF
>.|TRBV28|.|TRBJ1-1
TGTGCCAGCAGCTATCTAACAGGGTTGGGGAACACTGAAGCTTTCTTT
CASSYLTGLGNTEAFF
>.|TRBV7-8|.|TRBJ1-5
TGTGCCAGCAGCCCACGGACGGGGATGTTGCCCCAGCATTTT
CASSPRTGMLPQHF
>.|TRBV27|TRBD2|TRBJ2-1
TGTGCCAGCAGTTTCTCGCCTAGCGGGAGTAGGAATGAGCAGTTCTTC
CASSFSPSGSRNEQFF
>.|TRBV4-1|.|TRBJ1-6
TGCGCCAGCAGCGAGCGATCTACCGGCTGGGGTTCACCCCTCCACTTT
CASSERSTGWGSPLHF
>.|TRBV6-1|.|TRBJ1-2
TGTGCCAGCAGTGACGGGGGGGTTGGCTACACCTTC
CASSDGGVGYTF
>.|TRBV19|TRBD2|TRBJ2-3
TGTGCCAGCAGACAGAGCGGGATGGGCACAGATACGCAGTATTTT
CASRQSGMGTDTQYF
>.|TRBV6-6|TRBD1|TRBJ1-4
TGTGCCAGCAGTTACCGACAGGGGGCTAATGAAAAACTGTTTTTT
CASSYRQGANEKLFF
>.|TRBV7-3|.|TRBJ2-1
TGTGCCAGCAGCCCGGCGGGCCAGCCCCGGGATGAGCAGTTCTTC
CASSPAGQPRDEQFF
>.|TRBV7-9|.|TRBJ2-4
TGTGCCAGCAGCCCCCTTCGGGCCAAAAACATTCAGTACTTC
CASSPLRAKNIQYF
>.|TRBV28|.|TRBJ1-1
TGTGCCAGCAGGAGTGGGGGGGTTAACACTGAAGCTTTCTTT
CASRSGGVNTEAFF
>few|TRBV11-2|.|TRBJ1-2
TGTGCCAGCAGCCCACCGGGAGGTTTAATAAGTGGCTACACCTTC
CASSPPGGLISGYTF
>.|TRBV5-5|.|TRBJ1-5
TGTGCCAGCAGCCGTGGGTGGAATCAGCCCCAGCATTTT
CASSRGWNQPQHF
>.|TRBV6-1|.|TRBJ1-5
TGTGCCAGCAGTGATATTCGGGGTAATCAGCCCCAGCATTTT
CASSDIRGNQPQHF
>once|TRBV7-9|.|TRBJ2-3
TGTGCCAGCAGCTTTCCCAGGCCGGTTAGCACAGATACGCAGTATTTT
CASSFPRPVSTDTQYF
>once|TRBV7-3|TRBD1|TRBJ1-2
TGTGCCAGCAGCTTAGCGACAGGGGTTGGCTACACCTTC
CASSLATGVGYTF
>few|TRBV30|.|TRBJ2-3
TGTGCCTGGAGTAGCTATCCAGATACGCAGTATTTT
CAWSSYPDTQYF
>.|TRBV9|TRBD1|TRBJ2-7
TGTGCCAGCAGCATCGGGCCACCTGGACAGGGGGCGGGAGAGCAGTACTTC
CASSIGPPGQGAGEQYF
>.|TRBV11-2|.|TRBJ1-1
TGTGCCAGCAGCTTAATCTCCACGAAAATCGGCACTGAAGCTTTCTTT
CASSLISTKIGTEAFF
>.|TRBV7-2|.|TRBJ2-3
TGTGCCAGCAGCTCCTGGGCTAGCACAGATACGCAGTATTTT
CASSSWASTDTQYF
>.|TRBV29-1|.|TRBJ2-1
TGCAGCGTTGACAAACAGGCGGATGAGCAGTTCTTC
CSVDKQADEQFF
>once|TRBV7-9|TRBD2|TRBJ2-7
TGTGCCAGCAGCTTAGGGGGACTAGCAGCCCTTCGATCCTACGAGCAGTACTTC
CASSLGGLAALRSYEQYF
>.|TRBV5-1|TRBD2|TRBJ2-2
TGCGCCAGCAGCTTGGTGCTAGCGGTAAACACCGGGGAGCTGTTTTTT
CASSLVLAVNTGELFF
>.|TRBV25-1|TRBD1|TRBJ1-3
TGTGCCAGCAGTGAAAGGGGGACAGTCCGAAACACCATATATTTT
CASSERGTVRNTIYF
>.|TRBV7-9|TRBD2|TRBJ2-3
TGTGCCAGCAGCCCCCTTGGGGGGAGGGCGACAGATACGCAGTATTTT
CASSPLGGRATDTQYF
>.|TRBV11-3|TRBD1|TRBJ1-1
TGTGCCAGCAGCTCGGGACAGGGCGGTGAAGCTTTCTTT
CASSSGQGGEAFF
>.|TRBV2|.|TRBJ2-2
TGTGCCAGCGGTCGGGCCGGGGAGCTGTTTTTT
CASGRAGELFF
>.|TRBV18|.|TRBJ2-1
TGTGCCAGCTCACCCGCCTACAATGAGCAGTTCTTC
CASSPAYNEQFF
>many|TRBV5-1|.|TRBJ2-7
TGCGCCAGCAGCACAGACGAGCAGTACTTC
CASSTDEQYF
>.|TRBV18|.|TRBJ2-5
TGTGCCAGCTCACCCAGTACAGGGAGCGCAGTAGGAGAGACCCAGTACTTC
CASSPSTGSAVGETQYF
>.|TRBV7-2|.|TRBJ2-7
TGTGCCAGCACGGGGTGGAGGGACTACGAGCAGTACTTC
CASTGWRDYEQYF